This T cell receptor (beta chain) comes out of a study of OX40 agonist ivuxolimab in advanced cancers. In the study overall: The dose of intravenous ivuxolimab that patients received every 2 weeks ranged from 0.01 to 10 mg/kg. Participants, approximately 80% male, averaged approximately 60 years of age, ranging from roughly 20 to 79. Study-level findings and limits: Among patients with partial responses at 0.1-3.0 mg/kg, clonal expansion was among the lowest.

Repertoires were generated with immunoSEQ multiplex PCR, while TCRdb's copy carries only in-frame clones and drops some. This table has around 67,000 clones, about 84% appearing once. As regards this clone: No antigen is known for it.

The specimen comprised CD4+ or CD8+ T cells sorted from blood, sampled in a trial of the OX40 agonist ivuxolimab. The sequence was collected from an adult with an advanced solid tumor such as melanoma, head and neck, liver or kidney cancer.

In nucleotides, the CDR3 is TGCGCCAGCAGCTTGGCCGGGACAGGGTATAATGAGCAGTTCTTC. This translates into CASSLAGTGYNEQFF. J is TRBJ2-1 and V is TRBV5-1; 9 positions match TRBD1. The V and J ends lost 0 bases and 7 bases, in that order; junction bases with no gene match: 5. This CDR3 has 15 amino acids. CDR1 and CDR2 from the germline V gene are SGHRS and YFSETQ.